Below are 18 T cell receptor beta chains sequenced from a single sample in a study of T cell clonotyping in hematopoietic cell transplantation. Sample time point: recipient sample about 28 days before transplant, after cytoreduction. Assay: immunoSEQ multiplex PCR; the TCRdb copy retains only in-frame clones and omits some. Here the sample spans roughly 50,000 clones, around 86% being singletons. Sequenced here: peripheral blood mononuclear cells, sampled before stem cell transplant. These receptors were obtained from a man in his sixties with biphenotypic leukemia. Some clones in this sample may be carry-over from other donors' samples.

The chain has TRBV6-5 and TRBJ2-2; D gene ambiguous. Germline V gene data show CDR1 as MNHEY and CDR2 as SVGAGI. Trimming took 4 bases from V and 5 from J, leaving 14 bases between them. The CDR3 extends over 15 amino acids. CDR3 loop: CASSWLELGTGELFF. For the CDR3, the DNA is TGTGCCAGCAGTTGGTTAGAGTTGGGAACCGGGGAGCTGTTTTTT.

This rearrangement joins TRBV18 to TRBJ2-1, with D maybe TRBD2 (6 bases). The germline V gene encodes CDR1 KGHSH and CDR2 LQKENI. V was cut by 3 bases and J by 2 bases, with 11 bases left in between. CDR3 length equals 15 residues. As DNA, the CDR3 is TGTGCCAGCTCACCCGGACGGGGGACCTACAATGAGCAGTTCTTC. It encodes CASSPGRGTYNEQFF.

This clone has just a few counts. The rearrangement joins TRBV2 to TRBJ1-2; D call uncertain. The V gene's germline CDR1 is SNHLY and CDR2 FYNNEI. V was clipped by 5 bases and J by 2 bases, with 3 bases between them. The CDR3 totals 11 residues. CDR3 in amino acids: CASSTNYGYTF. The CDR3 DNA sequence: TGTGCCAGCAGTACGAACTATGGCTACACCTTC.

This clone was counted only a few times. The chain joins TRBV28 to TRBJ1-1, with D tentatively TRBD1 (5 bases). The V gene lost 6 bases and the J gene lost 2 bases, with 10 bases spanning the gap. The CDR3 is 13 amino acids. CDR1 MDHEN and CDR2 SYDVKM come from the germline V gene. Here the CDR3 reads CASRYQGNTEAFF. DNA for the CDR3: TGTGCCAGCAGATATCAGGGAAACACTGAAGCTTTCTTT.

In DNA form, the CDR3 reads TGTGCCAGCAGCTTAAATCCGGGATCTAACACTGAAGCTTTCTTT. Translated, it gives CASSLNPGSNTEAFF. The chain combines TRBV7-2 with TRBJ1-1, with D unresolved. Germline values: CDR1 SGHTA, CDR2 FQGNSA. V shed 2 bases and J shed 2 bases, with 12 bases lying between them. The CDR3 totals 15 residues.

The rearrangement joins TRBV6-1 to TRBJ1-2; no firm D call. Trimming removed 2 bases from V and 2 bases from J, with 27 bases in between. This CDR3 contains 20 residues. Per the germline V gene, CDR1 is MNHNS and CDR2 is SASEGT. The CDR3 loop reads CASSEPPFLNLGLANYGYTF. The CDR3 DNA reads as TGTGCCAGCAGTGAACCGCCCTTCCTAAACCTCGGCTTAGCCAACTATGGCTACACCTTC.

The chain uses TRBV30 and TRBJ2-3; weak D call: TRBD1 (6 bases). The germline CDR1 and CDR2 sequences are GTSNPN and SVGIG (reference sequence). CDR3 length: 15 residues. V gave up 5 bases and J gave up 5 bases, with 20 bases separating them. In DNA form, the CDR3 reads TGTGCCTGGCTGGGAGACAGGTCCGGGCGAGATACGCAGTATTTT. Protein sequence: CAWLGDRSGRDTQYF.

The chain links TRBV27 to TRBJ2-7; D gene ambiguous. The CDR3 runs 13 residues. In germline, CDR1 is MNHEY, CDR2 SMNVEV (reference sequence). Trimming left V 5 bases short and J 0 bases short, with 8 bases between. CDR3 coding DNA: TGTGCCAGCAGTCTCTCTTACTCCTACGAGCAGTACTTC. It codes for CASSLSYSYEQYF.

The chain is built from TRBV28 and TRBJ1-5; D gene unclear. Germline-derived CDR1 and CDR2 are MDHEN and SYDVKM. The CDR3 loop spans 15 amino acids. Trimming took off 3 bases at V and 1 base at J, with 10 bases between the two ends. The CDR3: CASSFWAVSNQPQHF. The CDR3 region has the DNA TGTGCCAGCAGTTTTTGGGCAGTGAGCAATCAGCCCCAGCATTTT.

V and J are TRBV2 and TRBJ1-5; TRBD1 might be the D (5 bases). CDR1 SNHLY and CDR2 FYNNEI come from the germline V gene. The germline V and J ends were trimmed by 8 bases and 4 bases, with 12 bases remaining between them. The CDR3 is 13 residues long. The CDR3 DNA follows: TGTGCCAGCGCCCGGGAGGGGAATCAGCCCCAGCATTTT. Its translation: CASAREGNQPQHF.

The chain combines TRBV10-3 with TRBJ1-2; 7 nucleotides align to TRBD1. The germline V gene has CDR1 ENHRY and CDR2 SYGVKD. The J segment lost 11 bases and the V segment lost 3 bases, leaving 27 bases of the junction unmatched. This CDR3 contains 19 residues. This CDR3 is CAISDLSPQRTGTEDPYTF. CDR3 bases: TGTGCCATCAGTGACTTGAGCCCCCAACGCACCGGGACAGAAGATCCTTACACCTTC.

CDR3: CATSRDPPSGSNEQFF. The CDR3 coding sequence is TGTGCCACCAGCAGAGATCCGCCTAGCGGGAGTAATGAGCAGTTCTTC. The rearrangement links TRBV15 to TRBJ2-1, with 10 bases identical to TRBD2. Germline CDR1 is LNHNV and CDR2 is YYDKDF (reference sequence). The ends lost 0 bases at V and 7 bases at J; junction bases unmatched: 6. This CDR3 comprises 16 residues.

Comments on this clone: A junction boundary mismatches the germline segment, possibly from a read error. The rearrangement uses TRBV7-7 and TRBJ2-1; 9 bases fit TRBD1. The CDR3 spans 14 residues. Germline loops: CDR1 SSHAT, CDR2 FNYEAQ (reference sequence). The CDR3 sequence: CASSIGQGHNEQFF. Written as DNA, the CDR3 is TGTGCTAGCAGTATCGGACAGGGGCACAATGAGCAGTTCTTC. Full variable domain (outside the CDR3, taken from reference TRBV7-7 and TRBJ2-1): GAGVSQSPRYKVTKRGQDVTLRCDPISSHATLYWYQQALGQGPEFLTYFNYEAQPDKSGLPSDRFSAERPEGSISTLTIQRTEQRDSAMYRCASSIGQGHNEQFFGPGTRLTVL.

This clone occurred once. This sequence joins TRBV4-1 and TRBJ1-2; 7 bases agree with TRBD1. CDR3 length: 16 amino acids. V lost 4 bases to trimming and J lost 4 bases; unmatched junction nucleotides: 12. Germline V gene sequence: CDR1 MGHRA, CDR2 YSYEKL. DNA of the CDR3: TGCGCCAGCAGCCGGTATACAGGGGCAAAAGGCTATGGCTACACCTTC. Protein sequence: CASSRYTGAKGYGYTF.

This chain connects TRBV4-2 to TRBJ1-2, with 8 bases matching TRBD1. With V trimmed by 4 bases and J by 6 bases, 7 bases remained unmatched. The CDR3 consists of 14 residues. Germline CDR1 reads LGHNA; CDR2 reads YNFKEQ. DNA of the CDR3: TGTGCCAGCAGCCTAGGGACAGGCGTTAATGGCTACACCTTC. Translation gives CASSLGTGVNGYTF.

This clone was seen a single time. This chain connects TRBV19 to TRBJ2-5, with D perhaps matching TRBD2 (6 bases). The length of the CDR3 is 16 residues. Germline CDR1 is LNHDA and CDR2 is SQIVND (reference sequence). Trimming cost V 8 bases and J 1 base, with 20 bases left between them. CDR3 nucleotide sequence: TGTGCCAGTGGCCGGGGGAGTAATCCCACCCAAGAGACCCAGTACTTC. It translates to CASGRGSNPTQETQYF.

This clone was seen once. The chain uses TRBV6-6 and TRBJ1-4, with D perhaps matching TRBD1 (5 bases). Trimming took off 7 bases at V and 0 bases at J, with 12 bases between the two ends. The CDR3 is 15 amino acids. The germline CDR1 and CDR2 sequences are MNHNY and SVGAGI (reference sequence). CDR3 nucleotide sequence: TGTGCCAGCAACGAAGGGGAGGCAACTAATGAAAAACTGTTTTTT. It translates to CASNEGEATNEKLFF.

The V gene is TRBV5-1, the J gene TRBJ1-1; the match to TRBD1 covers 11 bases. The trim removed 5 bases at V and 4 bases at J, leaving 10 bases unmatched. CDR3 length equals 16 residues. CDR1 is SGHRS and CDR2 is YFSETQ in the germline V gene. Here the CDR3 reads CASSPGQGALGTEAFF. The CDR3 DNA is TGCGCCAGCAGTCCCGGACAGGGGGCTCTCGGCACTGAAGCTTTCTTT. The variable domain in full, with the rest retrieved from reference TRBV5-1 and TRBJ1-1, is KAGVTQTPRYLIKTRGQQVTLSCSPISGHRSVSWYQQTPGQGLQFLFEYFSETQRNKGNFPGRFSGRQFSNSRSEMNVSTLELGDSALYLCASSPGQGALGTEAFFGQGTRLTVV.